The clone carrying this T cell receptor beta chain was recorded only once. No antigen is known for it. Researchers ran the PCR with 60 Vbeta and 13 Jbeta primers. Clones were read by immunoSEQ multiplex PCR, and TCRdb kept only the in-frame ones, dropping some. The top ten clones hold around 10% of a sample with 60,000 to 75,000 clones, around 89% of them seen once. These data belong to a study of cytomegalovirus exposure and HLA in healthy donors. Study-level results: Later analysis showed most CMV-associated TCR beta chains appearing HLA-restricted. Trimming of TCR beta V- and J-genes showed a link, identified in a later analysis, to a missense DCLRE1C variant.

Sequences were obtained from PBMCs. The receptor was derived from a young woman in good health and CMV-seropositive.

The CDR3 sequence: CASKVAGDRYNEQFF. The DNA of the CDR3 is TGCGCCAGCAAGGTGGCGGGAGATCGCTACAATGAGCAGTTCTTC. This chain links TRBV5-1 with TRBJ2-1, with 7 bases lining up with TRBD2. The CDR3 sequence is 15 residues long. Germline values: CDR1 SGHRS, CDR2 YFSETQ. The trim removed 6 bases at V and 3 bases at J, leaving 9 bases unmatched.